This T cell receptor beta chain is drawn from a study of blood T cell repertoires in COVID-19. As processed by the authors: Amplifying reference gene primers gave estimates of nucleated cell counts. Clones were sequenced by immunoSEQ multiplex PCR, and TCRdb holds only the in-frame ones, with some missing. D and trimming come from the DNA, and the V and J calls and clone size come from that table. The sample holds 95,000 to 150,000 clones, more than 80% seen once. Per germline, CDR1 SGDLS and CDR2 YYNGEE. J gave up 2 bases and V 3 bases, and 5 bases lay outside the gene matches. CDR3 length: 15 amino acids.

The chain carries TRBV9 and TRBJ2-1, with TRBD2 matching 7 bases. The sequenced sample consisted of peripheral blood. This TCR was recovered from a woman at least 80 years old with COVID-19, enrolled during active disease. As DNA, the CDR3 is TGTGCCAGCAGCGGCTGGGGGGGAACCTACAATGAGCAGTTCTTC. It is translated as CASSGWGGTYNEQFF.